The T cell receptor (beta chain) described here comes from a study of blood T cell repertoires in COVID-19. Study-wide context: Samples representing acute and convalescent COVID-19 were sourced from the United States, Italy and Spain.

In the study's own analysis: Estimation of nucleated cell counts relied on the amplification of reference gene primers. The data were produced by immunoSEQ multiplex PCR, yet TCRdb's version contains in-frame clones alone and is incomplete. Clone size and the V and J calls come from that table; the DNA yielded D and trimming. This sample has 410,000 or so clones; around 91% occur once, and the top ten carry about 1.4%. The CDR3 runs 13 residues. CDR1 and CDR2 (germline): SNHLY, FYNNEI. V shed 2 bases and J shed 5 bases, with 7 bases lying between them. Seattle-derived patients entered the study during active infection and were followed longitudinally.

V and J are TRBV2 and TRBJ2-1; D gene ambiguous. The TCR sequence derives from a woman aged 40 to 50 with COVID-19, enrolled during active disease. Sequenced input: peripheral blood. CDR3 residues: CASSELGNNEQFF. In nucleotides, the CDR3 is TGTGCCAGCAGTGAACTAGGAAACAATGAGCAGTTCTTC.